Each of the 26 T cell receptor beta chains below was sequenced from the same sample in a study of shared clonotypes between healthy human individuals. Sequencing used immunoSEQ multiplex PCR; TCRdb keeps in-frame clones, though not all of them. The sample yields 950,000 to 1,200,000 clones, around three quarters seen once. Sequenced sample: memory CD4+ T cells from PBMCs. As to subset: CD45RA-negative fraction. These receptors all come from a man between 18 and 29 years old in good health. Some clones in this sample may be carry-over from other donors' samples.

The CDR3 region is CAWSVIAGRTEAFF. The CDR3 DNA is TGTGCCTGGAGTGTAATAGCAGGGCGCACTGAAGCTTTCTTT. The rearrangement uses TRBV30 and TRBJ1-1; a possible D gene is TRBD1 (5 bases). The CDR3 runs 14 residues. Per germline, CDR1 GTSNPN and CDR2 SVGIG (reference sequence). V shed 0 bases and J shed 4 bases, with 12 bases lying between them.

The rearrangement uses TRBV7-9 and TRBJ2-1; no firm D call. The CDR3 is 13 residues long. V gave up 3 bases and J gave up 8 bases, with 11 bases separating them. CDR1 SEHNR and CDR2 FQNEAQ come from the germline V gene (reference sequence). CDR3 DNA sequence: TGTGCCAGCAGCTTGGTCGCCGGCCATGAGCAGTTCTTC. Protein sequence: CASSLVAGHEQFF.

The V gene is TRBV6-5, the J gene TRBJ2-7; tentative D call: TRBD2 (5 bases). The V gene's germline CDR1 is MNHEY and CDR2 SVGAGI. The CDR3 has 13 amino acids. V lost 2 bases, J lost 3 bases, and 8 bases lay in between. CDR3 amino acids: CASSYHRGYEQYF. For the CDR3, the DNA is TGTGCCAGCAGTTACCACCGGGGCTACGAGCAGTACTTC.

CDR3 protein: CATANGVYNEQFF. The CDR3 nucleotides are TGTGCCACCGCAAATGGGGTATACAATGAGCAGTTCTTC. The chain combines TRBV10-3 with TRBJ2-1; D ambiguous. The CDR3 totals 13 residues. V lost 10 bases and J lost 4, with 14 bases in between. The germline gives CDR1 ENHRY, CDR2 SYGVKD.

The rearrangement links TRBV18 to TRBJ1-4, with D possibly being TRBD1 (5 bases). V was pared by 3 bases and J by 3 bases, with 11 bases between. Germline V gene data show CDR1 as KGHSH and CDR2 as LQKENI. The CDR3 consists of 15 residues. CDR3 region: CASSPGTGSNEKLFF. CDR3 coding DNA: TGTGCCAGCTCACCGGGGACGGGTTCTAATGAAAAACTGTTTTTT.

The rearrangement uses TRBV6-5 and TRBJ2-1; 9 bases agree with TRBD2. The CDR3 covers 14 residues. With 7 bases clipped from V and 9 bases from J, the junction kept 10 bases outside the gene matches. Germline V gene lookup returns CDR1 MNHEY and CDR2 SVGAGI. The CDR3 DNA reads TGTGCCAGCATTAGAGCGGGGGGAGGTACTGAGCAGTTCTTC. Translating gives CASIRAGGGTEQFF.

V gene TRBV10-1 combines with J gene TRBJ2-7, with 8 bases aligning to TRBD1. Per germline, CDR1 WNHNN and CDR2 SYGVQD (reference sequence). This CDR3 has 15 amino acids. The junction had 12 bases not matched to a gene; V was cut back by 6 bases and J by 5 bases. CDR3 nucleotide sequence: TGCGCCAGCAGGGGGCAGGACAGGGAAGAACACGAGCAGTACTTC. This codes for CASRGQDREEHEQYF.

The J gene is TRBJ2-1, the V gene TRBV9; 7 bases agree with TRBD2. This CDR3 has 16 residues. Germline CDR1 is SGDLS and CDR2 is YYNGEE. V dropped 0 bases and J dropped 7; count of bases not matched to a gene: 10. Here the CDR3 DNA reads TGTGCCAGCAGCGTAGAGAGGCGCGGGAGAACAAATGAGCAGTTCTTC. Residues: CASSVERRGRTNEQFF.

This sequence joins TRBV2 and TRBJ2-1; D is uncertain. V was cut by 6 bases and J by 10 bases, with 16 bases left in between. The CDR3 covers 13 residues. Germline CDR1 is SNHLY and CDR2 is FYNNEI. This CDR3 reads CASSADAVREQFF. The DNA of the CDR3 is TGTGCCAGCAGCGCGGACGCCGTCCGGGAGCAGTTCTTC.

The CDR3 region has the DNA TGTGCCAGCAGCACTTACAGTGGGCCTAACTATGGCTACACCTTC. This codes for CASSTYSGPNYGYTF. The chain carries TRBV5-4 and TRBJ1-2; D gene uncertain. The CDR3 totals 15 residues. From germline, CDR1 is SGHNT and CDR2 YYREEE (reference sequence). Trimming shortened V by 4 bases and J by 0 bases, and 13 bases separated the two germline ends.

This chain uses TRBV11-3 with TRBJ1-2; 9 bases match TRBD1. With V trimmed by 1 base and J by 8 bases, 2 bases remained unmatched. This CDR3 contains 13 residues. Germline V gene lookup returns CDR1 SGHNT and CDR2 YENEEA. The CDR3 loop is CASSLGQGEGYTF. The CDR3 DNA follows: TGTGCCAGCAGCTTAGGACAGGGGGAAGGCTACACCTTC. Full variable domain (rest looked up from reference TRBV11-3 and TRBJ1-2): EAGVVQSPRYKIIEKKQPVAFWCNPISGHNTLYWYLQNLGQGPELLIRYENEEAVDDSQLPKDRFSAERLKGVDSTLKIQPAELGDSAVYLCASSLGQGEGYTFGSGTRLTVV.

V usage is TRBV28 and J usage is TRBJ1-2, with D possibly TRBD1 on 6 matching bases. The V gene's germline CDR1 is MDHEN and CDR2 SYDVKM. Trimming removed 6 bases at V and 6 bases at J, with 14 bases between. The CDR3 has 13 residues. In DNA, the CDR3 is TGTGCCAGCAGCCTTCGTAGGGGGGATGGCTACACCTTC. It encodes CASSLRRGDGYTF.

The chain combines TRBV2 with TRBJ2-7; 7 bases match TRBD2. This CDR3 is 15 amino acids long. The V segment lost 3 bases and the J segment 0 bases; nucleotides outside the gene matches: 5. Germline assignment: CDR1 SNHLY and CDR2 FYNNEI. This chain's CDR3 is CASSDGREYSYEQYF. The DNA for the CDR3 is TGTGCCAGCAGTGACGGGCGGGAGTACTCCTACGAGCAGTACTTC.

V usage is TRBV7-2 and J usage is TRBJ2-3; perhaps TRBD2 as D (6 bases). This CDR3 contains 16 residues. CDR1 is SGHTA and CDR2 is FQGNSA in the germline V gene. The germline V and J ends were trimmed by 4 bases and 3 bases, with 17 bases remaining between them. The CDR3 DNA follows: TGTGCCAGCAGCTCGACTAGACAGAGGGTAACAGATACGCAGTATTTT. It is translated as CASSSTRQRVTDTQYF.

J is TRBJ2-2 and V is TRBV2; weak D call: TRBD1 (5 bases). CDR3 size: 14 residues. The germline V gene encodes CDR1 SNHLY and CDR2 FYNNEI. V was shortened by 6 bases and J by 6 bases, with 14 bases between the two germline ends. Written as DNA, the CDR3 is TGTGCCAGCAGGGACAATGCTCACGCCGGGGAGCTGTTTTTT. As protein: CASRDNAHAGELFF.

The CDR3 loop reads CSVFRQGNTEAFF. In DNA form, the CDR3 reads TGCAGCGTTTTCAGACAGGGGAACACTGAAGCTTTCTTT. V usage is TRBV29-1 and J usage is TRBJ1-1, with 7 bases lining up with TRBD1. Trimming cost V 5 bases and J 1 base; bases outside gene matches: 4. This CDR3 region has 13 residues. The germline CDR1 and CDR2 sequences are SQVTM and ANQGSEA.

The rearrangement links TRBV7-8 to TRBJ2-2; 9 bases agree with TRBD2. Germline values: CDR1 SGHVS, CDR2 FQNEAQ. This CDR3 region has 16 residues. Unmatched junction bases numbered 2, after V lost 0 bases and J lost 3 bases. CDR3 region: CASSLATSGYTGELFF. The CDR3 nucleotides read TGTGCCAGCAGCTTAGCGACTAGCGGTTACACCGGGGAGCTGTTTTTT.

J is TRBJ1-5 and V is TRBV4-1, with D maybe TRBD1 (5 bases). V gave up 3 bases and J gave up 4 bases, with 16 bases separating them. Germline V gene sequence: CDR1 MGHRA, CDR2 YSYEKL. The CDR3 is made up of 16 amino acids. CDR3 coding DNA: TGCGCCAGCAGCCAGGTATCCGGGGCCACTAATCAGCCCCAGCATTTT. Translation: CASSQVSGATNQPQHF.

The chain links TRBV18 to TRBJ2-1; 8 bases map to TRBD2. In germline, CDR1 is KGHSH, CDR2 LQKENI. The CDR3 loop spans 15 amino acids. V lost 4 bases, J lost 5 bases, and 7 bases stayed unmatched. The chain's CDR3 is CASSRGLGGNNEQFF. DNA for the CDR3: TGTGCCAGCTCACGGGGACTAGGAGGAAACAATGAGCAGTTCTTC.

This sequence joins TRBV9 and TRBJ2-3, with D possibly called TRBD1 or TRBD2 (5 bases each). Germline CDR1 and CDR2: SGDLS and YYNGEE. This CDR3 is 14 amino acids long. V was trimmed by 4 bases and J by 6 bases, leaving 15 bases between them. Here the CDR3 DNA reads TGTGCCAGCAGCCCCGAGTTCGGGACCGATACGCAGTATTTT. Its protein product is CASSPEFGTDTQYF. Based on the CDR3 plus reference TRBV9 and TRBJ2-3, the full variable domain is DSGVTQTPKHLITATGQRVTLRCSPRSGDLSVYWYQQSLDQGLQFLIQYYNGEERAKGNILERFSAQQFPDLHSELNLSSLELGDSALYFCASSPEFGTDTQYFGPGTRLTVL.

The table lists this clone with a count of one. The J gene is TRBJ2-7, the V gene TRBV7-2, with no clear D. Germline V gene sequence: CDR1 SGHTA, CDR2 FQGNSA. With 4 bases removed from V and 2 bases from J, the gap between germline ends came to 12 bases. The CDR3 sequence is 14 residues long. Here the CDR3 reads CASSSPAATYEQYF. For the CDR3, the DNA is TGTGCCAGCAGCTCCCCCGCAGCGACCTACGAGCAGTACTTC.

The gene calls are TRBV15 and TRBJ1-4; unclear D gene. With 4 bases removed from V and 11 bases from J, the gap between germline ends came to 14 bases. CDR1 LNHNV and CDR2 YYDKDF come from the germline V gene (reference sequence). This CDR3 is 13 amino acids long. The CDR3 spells CATSTLTWTKLFF. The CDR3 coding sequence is TGTGCCACCAGCACCTTGACCTGGACCAAACTGTTTTTT.

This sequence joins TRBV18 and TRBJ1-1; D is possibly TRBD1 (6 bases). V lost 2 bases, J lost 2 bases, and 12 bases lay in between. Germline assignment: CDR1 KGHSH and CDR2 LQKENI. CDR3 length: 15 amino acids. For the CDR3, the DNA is TGTGCCAGCTCACCAATATTACAGGGAAACACTGAAGCTTTCTTT. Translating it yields CASSPILQGNTEAFF.

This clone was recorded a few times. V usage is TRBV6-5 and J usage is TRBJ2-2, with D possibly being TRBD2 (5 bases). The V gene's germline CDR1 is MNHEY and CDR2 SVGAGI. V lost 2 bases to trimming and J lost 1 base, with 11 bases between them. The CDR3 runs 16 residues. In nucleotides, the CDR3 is TGTGCCAGCAGTTACGACGGGGTAGAGAACACCGGGGAGCTGTTTTTT. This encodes CASSYDGVENTGELFF.

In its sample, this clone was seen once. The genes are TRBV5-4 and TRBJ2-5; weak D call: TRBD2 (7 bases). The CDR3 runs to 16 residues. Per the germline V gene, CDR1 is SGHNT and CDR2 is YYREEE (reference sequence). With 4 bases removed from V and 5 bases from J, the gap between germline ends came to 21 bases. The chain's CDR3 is CASSQRGRGGAETQYF. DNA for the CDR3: TGTGCCAGCAGCCAACGGGGGCGGGGAGGGGCTGAGACCCAGTACTTC.

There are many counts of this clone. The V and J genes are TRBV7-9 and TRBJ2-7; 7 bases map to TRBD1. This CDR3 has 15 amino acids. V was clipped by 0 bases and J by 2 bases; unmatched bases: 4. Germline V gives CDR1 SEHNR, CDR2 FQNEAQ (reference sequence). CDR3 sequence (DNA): TGTGCCAGCAGCTTAGCGCTCGGGACAGCCTACGAGCAGTACTTC. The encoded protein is CASSLALGTAYEQYF.